Presented here are 15 T cell receptor beta chains from one specimen sequenced in a study of T cell responses to AZD1222 COVID-19 vaccine. Repertoires were generated with immunoSEQ multiplex PCR, while TCRdb's copy carries only in-frame clones and drops some. The table includes 130,000 to 150,000 clones, 93% detected once. Here the sequenced sample was peripheral blood, taken after recovery from COVID-19. The receptors shown here come from an adult who had recovered from COVID-19.

This clone was recorded only once. DNA for the CDR3: TGTGCCAGCAGCTTGTTCATGGGGGCGGGAACCCGGACAGATACGCAGTATTTT. This gives the protein CASSLFMGAGTRTDTQYF. This chain links TRBV5-8 with TRBJ2-3; perhaps D is TRBD1 or TRBD2 (6 bases each). This CDR3 contains 18 residues. The germline V gene encodes CDR1 SGHTS and CDR2 YDEGEE. The V and J ends lost 1 base and 3 bases respectively, with 21 bases between them.

The chain uses TRBV5-1 and TRBJ2-7; D gene unclear. Trimming pared 4 bases from V and 2 bases from J, leaving 22 bases between. Germline V gene data show CDR1 as SGHRS and CDR2 as YFSETQ. This CDR3 has 17 residues. The CDR3 is CASSPDIMGFNAYEQYF. CDR3 nucleotides: TGCGCCAGCAGCCCCGACATAATGGGCTTCAACGCCTACGAGCAGTACTTC.

The chain employs TRBV30 and TRBJ2-1; 9 bases align to TRBD2. The CDR3 spans 17 residues. V dropped 0 bases and J dropped 5; count of bases not matched to a gene: 11. Per germline, CDR1 GTSNPN and CDR2 SVGIG (reference sequence). CDR3: CAWSVGTSSPLDNEQFF. DNA for the CDR3: TGTGCCTGGAGTGTAGGGACTAGCTCTCCCCTCGACAATGAGCAGTTCTTC.

This sequence joins TRBV5-6 and TRBJ2-7; tentatively, D is TRBD1 (6 bases). V was pared by 3 bases and J by 1 base, with 20 bases between. Germline V gene sequence: CDR1 SGHDT, CDR2 YYEEEE. This CDR3 has 17 residues. CDR3 amino acids: CASSSGLDRVDSYEQYF. The CDR3 nucleotides read TGTGCCAGCAGCTCGGGCTTGGACAGAGTCGATTCCTACGAGCAGTACTTC.

The V and J genes are TRBV10-1 and TRBJ2-1; 7 bases align to TRBD2. Germline CDR1 and CDR2: WNHNN and SYGVQD (reference sequence). After removal of 8 bases from V and 9 bases from J, the junction contained 19 bases not matched to a gene. CDR3 length equals 16 residues. The CDR3 loop is CASLGRGESLAGEQFF. DNA for the CDR3: TGCGCCAGCTTGGGACGGGGGGAAAGCTTGGCGGGTGAGCAGTTCTTC.

This chain connects TRBV7-8 to TRBJ2-7; D might be TRBD1 or TRBD2, each matching 5 bases. The CDR3 runs 16 residues. From germline, CDR1 is SGHVS and CDR2 FQNEAQ. V was trimmed by 3 bases and J by 4 bases, leaving 19 bases between them. The CDR3 bases are TGTGCCAGCAGCTTGACCCTGAGGGGCAGGGAGTACGAGCAGTACTTC. It is translated as CASSLTLRGREYEQYF.

CDR3 DNA: TGTGCCAGCAGCTCCCAAGCCCGCCCTAATAGGGCGGGAGGGCCGACAGATACGCAGTATTTT. This translates into CASSSQARPNRAGGPTDTQYF. The chain employs TRBV7-8 and TRBJ2-3; 9 bases match TRBD2. V dropped 4 bases and J dropped 3; count of bases not matched to a gene: 23. The CDR3 sequence is 21 residues long. Germline V gene sequence: CDR1 SGHVS, CDR2 FQNEAQ.

In its sample, this clone was seen once. The gene calls are TRBV21-1 and TRBJ2-3. TRBV21-1 is designated a pseudogene. CDR3 size: 12 residues. CDR3 in DNA: TGTGCCAGCAGCAGCCGTTATGGTACGCAGTATTTT. Amino acids: CASSSRYGTQYF.

The chain couples TRBV11-2 to TRBJ1-2; 8 bases line up with TRBD1. The junction had 11 bases not matched to a gene; V was cut back by 7 bases and J by 7 bases. The CDR3 loop spans 14 amino acids. The germline gives CDR1 SGHAT, CDR2 FQNNGV. The CDR3 coding sequence is TGTGCCAGCACCCTCGACAGGGGAGTAAGTGGCTACACCTTC. The encoded protein is CASTLDRGVSGYTF.

The V and J genes are TRBV5-1 and TRBJ2-7, with TRBD2 as a possible D gene (6 bases). In germline, CDR1 is SGHRS, CDR2 YFSETQ. V lost 2 bases and J lost 7, with 7 bases in between. CDR3 size: 11 residues. The DNA for the CDR3 is TGCGCCAGCAGCTTTGCGGGGGAGCAGTACTTC. This sequence encodes CASSFAGEQYF.

DNA for the CDR3: TGTGCCAGCAGCGACGACAGACTAGCAAACTATGGCTACACCTTC. Residues: CASSDDRLANYGYTF. The J gene is TRBJ1-2, the V gene TRBV2, with TRBD1 as a possible D gene (5 bases). There are 15 residues in the CDR3. Deletions cut 6 bases from V and 2 bases from J, with 16 bases between. CDR1 is SNHLY and CDR2 is FYNNEI in the germline V gene. The full variable domain, rest sourced from reference TRBV2 and TRBJ1-2, is EPEVTQTPSHQVTQMGQEVILRCVPISNHLYFYWYRQILGQKVEFLVSFYNNEISEKSEIFDDQFSVERPDGSNFTLKIRSTKLEDSAMYFCASSDDRLANYGYTFGSGTRLTVV.

V usage is TRBV15 and J usage is TRBJ2-2; 7 positions match TRBD2. V shed 5 bases, J shed 0 bases, and the junction held 3 bases outside the gene matches. The germline CDR1 and CDR2 sequences are LNHNV and YYDKDF (reference sequence). The CDR3 runs 15 residues. The CDR3: CATSGRVTNTGELFF. Here the CDR3 DNA reads TGTGCCACCAGCGGGAGGGTTACGAACACCGGGGAGCTGTTTTTT.

The chain joins TRBV6-5 to TRBJ2-7, with D maybe TRBD1 (6 bases). V was cut by 8 bases and J by 2 bases, with 16 bases left in between. Germline loops: CDR1 MNHEY, CDR2 SVGAGI. The CDR3 covers 14 residues. CDR3 in DNA: TGTGCCAGCTCCGAGGGGGAATCCCCCTACGAGCAGTACTTC. Residues: CASSEGESPYEQYF.

Only one count was recorded for this clone. The chain uses TRBV5-1 and TRBJ1-2; maybe TRBD1 (6 bases). The CDR3 is made up of 13 amino acids. Looked up from germline, CDR1 is SGHRS and CDR2 is YFSETQ. The ends were cut back, 4 bases at V and 5 bases at J, with 12 bases in the middle. CDR3 nucleotide sequence: TGCGCCAGCAGCCAGAACAGGGATTATGGCTACACCTTC. This encodes CASSQNRDYGYTF.

The chain couples TRBV7-6 to TRBJ1-4; D gene unclear. This CDR3 is built from 13 residues. Trimming left V 5 bases short and J 16 bases short, with 20 bases between. Germline CDR1 and CDR2: SGHVS and FNYEAQ. This chain's CDR3 is CASSLTPSREPFF. DNA of the CDR3: TGTGCCAGCAGCCTAACCCCCAGCCGCGAACCGTTTTTT.